The next 30 T cell receptor beta chains were all read from a single sample in a study of T cells and copy number aberrations in small-cell lung cancer. The data were produced by immunoSEQ multiplex PCR, yet TCRdb's version contains in-frame clones alone and is incomplete. The sample yields about 2,600 clones, 82% seen once. Sequenced input: normal tissue next to the tumor. Receptors originate from a man in his 70s with small cell lung cancer.

This rearrangement joins TRBV6-5 to TRBJ1-1; 7 bases are shared with TRBD1. The CDR3 has 13 residues. Trimming removed 10 bases from V and 7 bases from J; junction bases left unmatched: 12. From germline, CDR1 is MNHEY and CDR2 SVGAGI. The CDR3 DNA reads as TGTGCCACCCTAAGAGGAGGGGGCGTTGAAGCTTTCTTT. Its translation: CATLRGGGVEAFF.

V and J are TRBV6-5 and TRBJ1-4, with a possible D match to TRBD1 (5 bases). Germline assignment: CDR1 MNHEY and CDR2 SVGAGI. The CDR3 sequence is 12 residues long. V was pared by 7 bases and J by 7 bases, with 10 bases between. The CDR3 region is CASKQGREKLFF. As DNA, the CDR3 is TGTGCCAGCAAGCAGGGACGTGAAAAACTGTTTTTT.

DNA of the CDR3: TGTGCCAGCAGGGATAGGATTTTGAGCACAGATACGCAGTATTTT. Translating gives CASRDRILSTDTQYF. The rearrangement joins TRBV27 to TRBJ2-3; D is ambiguous. The CDR3 sequence is 15 residues long. V gave up 6 bases and J gave up 0 bases, with 13 bases separating them. Looked up from germline, CDR1 is MNHEY and CDR2 is SMNVEV (reference sequence).

V usage is TRBV6-5 and J usage is TRBJ1-2, with 10 bases that match TRBD1. This CDR3 has 15 amino acids. Looked up from germline, CDR1 is MNHEY and CDR2 is SVGAGI. Germline trimming cut 6 bases from V and 7 bases from J; bases unmatched to any gene: 11. The CDR3, as DNA: TGTGCCAGCAGCCTGACCACCGGGACAGGGGCTGGCTACACCTTC. Protein product: CASSLTTGTGAGYTF.

As concerns this clone: One junction end does not reproduce the germline sequence, and a read error may be involved. The same CDR3 arises from other DNA sequences in this sample as well. The chain joins TRBV6-1 to TRBJ1-1; a possible D gene is TRBD1 (6 bases). The length of the CDR3 is 15 residues. The germline V gene encodes CDR1 MNHNS and CDR2 SASEGT. The CDR3 DNA reads TGTGCTAGCAGTGAAGGGGGATGGGGGACCACTGAAGCTTTCTTT. Amino acids: CASSEGGWGTTEAFF.

The genes are TRBV7-2 and TRBJ2-1, with D tentatively TRBD2 (5 bases). V lost 3 bases to trimming and J lost 10 bases, with 13 bases between them. The germline gives CDR1 SGHTA, CDR2 FQGNSA. The CDR3 loop spans 13 amino acids. This CDR3 is CASSFADFGEQFF. CDR3 coding DNA: TGTGCCAGCAGCTTCGCGGACTTTGGGGAGCAGTTCTTC.

This chain connects TRBV2 to TRBJ2-5, with 8 bases fitting TRBD2. The CDR3 spans 13 residues. J gave up 5 bases and V 10 bases, and 9 bases lay outside the gene matches. The germline V gene has CDR1 SNHLY and CDR2 FYNNEI. As DNA, the CDR3 is TGTGCCACCGGGGGGGGTTTACGGGAGACCCAGTACTTC. Its translation is CATGGGLRETQYF.

The chain joins TRBV30 to TRBJ1-5; a weak D match, TRBD1 (6 bases). The CDR3 consists of 14 residues. The germline V gene encodes CDR1 GTSNPN and CDR2 SVGIG (reference sequence). V shed 0 bases and J shed 4 bases, with 10 bases lying between them. The CDR3 sequence is CAWSVEGGNQPQHF. DNA for the CDR3: TGTGCCTGGAGTGTAGAGGGGGGGAATCAGCCCCAGCATTTT.

The genes are TRBV18 and TRBJ1-6; 8 positions agree with TRBD1. Germline values: CDR1 KGHSH, CDR2 LQKENI. The CDR3 consists of 17 residues. V was pared by 5 bases and J by 0 bases, with 6 bases of the junction left unmatched. CDR3 coding DNA: TGTGCCAGCTCAACTCAGGGGGCAAGCTCCTATAATTCACCCCTCCACTTT. It encodes CASSTQGASSYNSPLHF. Full variable domain (outside the CDR3, taken from reference TRBV18 and TRBJ1-6): NAGVMQNPRHLVRRRGQEARLRCSPMKGHSHVYWYRQLPEEGLKFMVYLQKENIIDESGMPKERFSAEFPKEGPSILRIQQVVRGDSAAYFCASSTQGASSYNSPLHFGNGTRLTVT.

The chain links TRBV19 to TRBJ1-5; D gene ambiguous. This CDR3 has 17 residues. Trimming cost V 1 base and J 4 bases, with 17 bases left between them. Germline-derived CDR1 and CDR2 are LNHDA and SQIVND (reference sequence). CDR3 amino acids: CASSIVAGREGNQPQHF. CDR3 nucleotide sequence: TGTGCCAGTAGTATAGTGGCGGGAAGGGAGGGTAATCAGCCCCAGCATTTT.

The chain links TRBV20-1 to TRBJ1-1; D is ambiguous. The CDR3 is 11 amino acids. Germline V lookup: CDR1 DFQATT, CDR2 SNEGSKA (reference sequence). CDR3 residues: CRGSSNTEAFF. Here the CDR3 DNA reads TGCAGGGGCAGCTCGAACACTGAAGCTTTCTTT.

The chain is built from TRBV25-1 and TRBJ1-1; a weak D match, TRBD1 (5 bases). The CDR3 is 13 amino acids. Trimming removed 2 bases at V and 4 bases at J, with 8 bases between. Germline V lookup: CDR1 MGHDK, CDR2 SYGVNS. The DNA for the CDR3 is TGTGCCAGCAGTGAACGGACACCCACTGAAGCTTTCTTT. This translates into CASSERTPTEAFF. Supplemented by reference TRBV25-1 and TRBJ1-1, the full variable domain reads EADIYQTPRYLVIGTGKKITLECSQTMGHDKMYWYQQDPGMELHLIHYSYGVNSTEKGDLSSESTVSRIRTEHFPLTLESARPSHTSQYLCASSERTPTEAFFGQGTRLTVV.

The rearrangement links TRBV6-4 to TRBJ1-1; D unclear. V lost 0 bases to trimming and J lost 1 base, with 9 bases between them. The CDR3 loop spans 15 amino acids. The V gene's germline CDR1 is MRHNA and CDR2 SNTAGT. CDR3 sequence (DNA): TGTGCCAGCAGTGACTCCGCGACGGGGAACACTGAAGCTTTCTTT. It yields the protein CASSDSATGNTEAFF.

The chain recombines TRBV6-1 with TRBJ2-7, with TRBD1 matching over 7 bases. CDR1 MNHNS and CDR2 SASEGT come from the germline V gene. V lost 6 bases to trimming and J lost 3 bases; unmatched junction nucleotides: 8. The CDR3 spans 14 residues. The CDR3 sequence is CASRQGDSSYEQYF. CDR3 in DNA: TGTGCCAGCAGACAAGGGGACAGCAGCTACGAGCAGTACTTC.

The gene calls are TRBV9 and TRBJ1-5; D gene unclear. The V end lost 1 base, the J end lost 3 bases, and 8 bases lay between the germline ends. CDR1 SGDLS and CDR2 YYNGEE come from the germline V gene. The CDR3 spans 14 residues. The CDR3 DNA reads as TGTGCCAGCAGCGTACAGGACGACAATCAGCCCCAGCATTTT. Amino acid sequence: CASSVQDDNQPQHF.

The V call is TRBV19, the J call TRBJ1-5, with 8 bases aligning to TRBD1. Trimming at V came to 8 bases and at J to 9 bases, leaving 15 bases not matched to a gene. CDR3 length equals 15 residues. Germline CDR1 and CDR2: LNHDA and SQIVND (reference sequence). CDR3 region: CASALGQGAHGPQHF. The CDR3 bases are TGTGCCAGTGCATTAGGGCAGGGGGCGCACGGGCCCCAGCATTTT.

This chain joins TRBV4-1 and TRBJ1-4; D unresolved. Trimming pared 1 base from V and 4 bases from J, leaving 10 bases between. Germline loops: CDR1 MGHRA, CDR2 YSYEKL. This CDR3 contains 15 residues. CDR3 sequence (DNA): TGCGCCAGCAGCCAAGTATCCGGACGTAATGAAAAACTGTTTTTT. Translating it yields CASSQVSGRNEKLFF.

This clone has a single count. V is TRBV10-3 and J is TRBJ2-7; 7 bases are a match to TRBD2. The germline V gene has CDR1 ENHRY and CDR2 SYGVKD. After removal of 4 bases from V and 0 bases from J, the junction contained 12 bases not matched to a gene. The CDR3 runs 17 residues. The CDR3 protein is CAISGGGPSGLSYEQYF. The CDR3 coding sequence is TGTGCCATCAGTGGGGGAGGCCCTAGCGGACTCTCCTACGAGCAGTACTTC.

The rearrangement links TRBV25-1 to TRBJ2-2, with TRBD1 as a possible D gene (5 bases). V was pared by 7 bases and J by 2 bases, with 17 bases between. The germline gives CDR1 MGHDK, CDR2 SYGVNS. The CDR3 loop spans 16 amino acids. Here the CDR3 DNA reads TGTGCCAGCACCATGCATGGGGCGGCTAACACCGGGGAGCTGTTTTTT. This gives the protein CASTMHGAANTGELFF.

This clone has more than one count but fewer than ten. V usage is TRBV30 and J usage is TRBJ1-5; D might be TRBD1 (5 bases). Between the trimmed V and J ends, which lost 5 bases and 0 bases, there was a span of 8 bases. The CDR3 is 13 residues long. Germline V gene data show CDR1 as GTSNPN and CDR2 as SVGIG (reference sequence). The CDR3 loop is CAWDRDSNQPQHF. Here the CDR3 DNA reads TGTGCCTGGGACAGAGATAGCAATCAGCCCCAGCATTTT.

This rearrangement joins TRBV5-1 to TRBJ2-3, with a tentative D call TRBD2 (6 bases). The CDR3 covers 16 residues. CDR1 is SGHRS and CDR2 is YFSETQ in the germline V gene. V shed 4 bases and J shed 0 bases, with 15 bases lying between them. The CDR3 region is CASSVTSRTSTDTQYF. CDR3 DNA sequence: TGCGCCAGCAGCGTTACTAGCCGAACTAGCACAGATACGCAGTATTTT.

This sequence joins TRBV2 and TRBJ1-2, with D possibly TRBD1 on 5 matching bases. This CDR3 comprises 15 residues. The V gene lost 7 bases and the J gene lost 0 bases, with 15 bases spanning the gap. The germline gives CDR1 SNHLY, CDR2 FYNNEI. The CDR3 region is CASTTGQPPNYGYTF. The CDR3 coding sequence is TGTGCCAGCACCACGGGGCAGCCCCCTAACTATGGCTACACCTTC. The whole variable domain, remainder taken from reference TRBV2 and TRBJ1-2, is EPEVTQTPSHQVTQMGQEVILRCVPISNHLYFYWYRQILGQKVEFLVSFYNNEISEKSEIFDDQFSVERPDGSNFTLKIRSTKLEDSAMYFCASTTGQPPNYGYTFGSGTRLTVV.

This chain links TRBV19 with TRBJ1-5; D is uncertain. V was clipped by 9 bases and J by 1 base, with 16 bases between them. The CDR3 length is 15 residues. CDR1 and CDR2 from the germline V gene are LNHDA and SQIVND (reference sequence). CDR3 residues: CASWMGRGSNQPQHF. The CDR3 coding sequence is TGTGCCAGCTGGATGGGGAGAGGGAGCAATCAGCCCCAGCATTTT. Combining the CDR3 with reference TRBV19 and TRBJ1-5 gives the whole variable domain DGGITQSPKYLFRKEGQNVTLSCEQNLNHDAMYWYRQDPGQGLRLIYYSQIVNDFQKGDIAEGYSVSREKKESFPLTVTSAQKNPTAFYLCASWMGRGSNQPQHFGDGTRLSIL.

The V gene is TRBV6-1, the J gene TRBJ2-7; the D call may be TRBD1 or TRBD2 (6 bases each). The CDR3 totals 14 residues. The V end lost 4 bases, the J end lost 0 bases, and 10 bases lay between the germline ends. The germline V gene encodes CDR1 MNHNS and CDR2 SASEGT. The CDR3 region is CASSVGGFSYEQYF. In nucleotides, the CDR3 is TGTGCCAGCAGTGTAGGGGGGTTCTCCTACGAGCAGTACTTC.

V usage is TRBV13 and J usage is TRBJ2-1; no reliable D call. Trimming took off 6 bases at V and 0 bases at J, with 18 bases between the two ends. CDR1 and CDR2 (germline): PRHDT, FYEKMQ (reference sequence). The CDR3 totals 17 residues. DNA of the CDR3: TGTGCCAGCAGACGTTTGATGGTACGGACCTCCTACAATGAGCAGTTCTTC. Its translation: CASRRLMVRTSYNEQFF.

V gene TRBV28 combines with J gene TRBJ2-7; D ambiguous. Looked up from germline, CDR1 is MDHEN and CDR2 is SYDVKM. This CDR3 comprises 14 residues. V lost 1 base to trimming and J lost 2 bases, with 9 bases between them. The CDR3 DNA follows: TGTGCCAGCAGTTTATATCAGACCCCCTACGAGCAGTACTTC. Encoded protein: CASSLYQTPYEQYF.

The CDR3 here is CASSLPGNLNQPQHF. The CDR3 DNA sequence: TGTGCCAGCAGCTTGCCTGGGAACCTCAATCAGCCCCAGCATTTT. The chain couples TRBV5-5 to TRBJ1-5; D is unresolved. There are 15 residues in the CDR3. Trimming pared 1 base from V and 3 bases from J, leaving 11 bases between. Germline lookup yields CDR1 SGHKS and CDR2 YYEKEE (reference sequence). The variable domain in full, with the rest retrieved from reference TRBV5-5 and TRBJ1-5, is DAGVTQSPTHLIKTRGQQVTLRCSPISGHKSVSWYQQVLGQGPQFIFQYYEKEERGRGNFPDRFSARQFPNYSSELNVNALLLGDSALYLCASSLPGNLNQPQHFGDGTRLSIL.

This sequence joins TRBV2 and TRBJ2-6, with D tentatively TRBD2 (6 bases). V lost 10 bases and J lost 0, with 13 bases in between. The CDR3 spans 15 residues. Germline assignment: CDR1 SNHLY and CDR2 FYNNEI. The CDR3 is CANPVEGSGANVLTF. CDR3 DNA: TGTGCCAACCCCGTGGAGGGCTCTGGGGCCAACGTCCTGACTTTC.

The chain carries TRBV10-3 and TRBJ1-1; 9 nucleotides line up with TRBD1. Germline CDR1 ENHRY, CDR2 SYGVKD. V lost 7 bases to trimming and J lost 5 bases; unmatched junction nucleotides: 8. The CDR3 loop spans 14 amino acids. The CDR3 region is CAITPDRGGTEAFF. DNA for the CDR3: TGTGCCATCACTCCTGACAGGGGGGGGACTGAAGCTTTCTTT.

The chain uses TRBV6-6 and TRBJ2-1, with D unresolved. Germline CDR1 is MNHNY and CDR2 is SVGAGI (reference sequence). The V end lost 5 bases, the J end lost 9 bases, and 11 bases lay between the germline ends. The CDR3 is 12 amino acids. The CDR3 DNA reads TGTGCCAGCAGTCCCCAACTGGTTGAGCAGTTCTTC. This encodes CASSPQLVEQFF.